The source of this T cell receptor (beta chain) is a study of CD8 T cells in Susac syndrome. General study findings and limits: Individuals included in the TCR sequencing and HLA analysis were acknowledged by the study to be relatively few in number.

Random hexamers were used to reverse transcribe the RNA input (0.5 to 1 ug). Multiplex PCR with immunoSEQ amplified the TCR beta CDR3 across 54 Vbeta and 13 Jbeta. TCRdb reprocessed the immunoSEQ multiplex PCR reads via MiXCR and lists one record per CDR3 protein. In the table there are around 71,000 distinct CDR3 sequences, over 95% of which are singletons. CDR3 length: 16 amino acids. V was cut by 0 bases and J by 3 bases, with 12 bases left in between. Germline CDR1 and CDR2: GTSNPN and SVGIG (reference sequence). Of note for this clonotype: Its antigen is undetermined.

TEMRA cells were enriched by FACS, while CD8+ and CD4+ T cells were obtained through a negative isolation that was performed magnetically. Sequencing was done on a sample of CD4+ T cells from PBMCs. V gene TRBV30 combines with J gene TRBJ1-6, with D possibly being TRBD1 (5 bases). The clonotype comes from a human donor with multiple sclerosis. The CDR3 DNA reads TGTGCCTGGAGTGTGAACCGGGACTTCTATAATTCACCCCTCCACTTT. Protein sequence: CAWSVNRDFYNSPLHF. The complete variable domain, with remaining parts taken from reference TRBV30 and TRBJ1-6, reads SQTIHQWPATLVQPVGSPLSLECTVEGTSNPNLYWYRQAAGRGLQLLFYSVGIGQISSEVPQNLSASRPQDRQFILSSKKLLLSDSGFYLCAWSVNRDFYNSPLHFGNGTRLTVT.